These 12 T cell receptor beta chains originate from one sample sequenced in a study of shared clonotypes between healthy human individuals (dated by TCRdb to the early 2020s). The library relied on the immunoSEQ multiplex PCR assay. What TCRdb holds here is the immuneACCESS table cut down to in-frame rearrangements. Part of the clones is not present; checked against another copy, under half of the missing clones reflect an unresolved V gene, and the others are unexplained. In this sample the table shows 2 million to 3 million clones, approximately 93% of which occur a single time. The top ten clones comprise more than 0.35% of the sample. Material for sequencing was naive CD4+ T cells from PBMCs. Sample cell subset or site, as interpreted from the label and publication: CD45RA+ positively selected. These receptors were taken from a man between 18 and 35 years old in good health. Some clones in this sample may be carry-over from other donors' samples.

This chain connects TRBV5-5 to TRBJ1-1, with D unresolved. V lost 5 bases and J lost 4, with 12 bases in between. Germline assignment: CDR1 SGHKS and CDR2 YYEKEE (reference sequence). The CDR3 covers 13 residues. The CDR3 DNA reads TGTGCCAGCAGACGTATCGGTTCCACTGAAGCTTTCTTT. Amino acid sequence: CASRRIGSTEAFF.

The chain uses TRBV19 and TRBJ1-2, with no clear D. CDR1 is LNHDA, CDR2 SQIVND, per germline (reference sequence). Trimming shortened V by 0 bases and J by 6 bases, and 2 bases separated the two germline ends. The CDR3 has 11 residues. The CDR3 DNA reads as TGTGCCAGTAGTATAGACCATGGCTACACCTTC. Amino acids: CASSIDHGYTF.

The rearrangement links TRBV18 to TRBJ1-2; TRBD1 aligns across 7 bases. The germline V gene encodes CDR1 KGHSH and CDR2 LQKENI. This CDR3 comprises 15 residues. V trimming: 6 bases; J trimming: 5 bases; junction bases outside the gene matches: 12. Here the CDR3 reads CASSPNPQGGYGYTF. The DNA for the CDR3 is TGTGCCAGCTCCCCAAACCCCCAGGGGGGGTATGGCTACACCTTC.

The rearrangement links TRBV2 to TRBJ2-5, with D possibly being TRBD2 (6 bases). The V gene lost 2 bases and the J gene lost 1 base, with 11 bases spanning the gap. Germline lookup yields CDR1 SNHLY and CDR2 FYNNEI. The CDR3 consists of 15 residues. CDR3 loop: CASSEIGGSQETQYF. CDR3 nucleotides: TGTGCCAGCAGTGAAATCGGGGGAAGCCAAGAGACCCAGTACTTC. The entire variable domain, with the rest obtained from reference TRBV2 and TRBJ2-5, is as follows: EPEVTQTPSHQVTQMGQEVILRCVPISNHLYFYWYRQILGQKVEFLVSFYNNEISEKSEIFDDQFSVERPDGSNFTLKIRSTKLEDSAMYFCASSEIGGSQETQYFGPGTRLLVL.

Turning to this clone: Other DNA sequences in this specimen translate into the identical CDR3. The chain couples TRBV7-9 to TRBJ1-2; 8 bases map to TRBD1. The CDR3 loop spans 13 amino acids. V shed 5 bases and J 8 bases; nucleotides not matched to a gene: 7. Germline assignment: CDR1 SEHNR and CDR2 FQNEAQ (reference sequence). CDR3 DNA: TGTGCCAGCAGCCCGGACAGGGTGGGGGGCTACACCTTC. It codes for CASSPDRVGGYTF.

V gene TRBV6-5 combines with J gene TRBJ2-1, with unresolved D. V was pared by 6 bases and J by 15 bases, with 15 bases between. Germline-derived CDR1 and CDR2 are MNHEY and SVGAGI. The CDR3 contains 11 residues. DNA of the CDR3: TGTGCCAGCAGCGAACCCCCTCGGGTGTTCTTC. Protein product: CASSEPPRVFF.

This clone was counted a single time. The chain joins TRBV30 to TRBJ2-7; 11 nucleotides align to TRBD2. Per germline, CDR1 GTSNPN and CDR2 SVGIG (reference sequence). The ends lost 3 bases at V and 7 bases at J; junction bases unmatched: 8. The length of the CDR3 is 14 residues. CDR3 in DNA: TGTGCCTGGAGGGGACTAGCGGTCGGCGGGGAGCAGTACTTC. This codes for CAWRGLAVGGEQYF.

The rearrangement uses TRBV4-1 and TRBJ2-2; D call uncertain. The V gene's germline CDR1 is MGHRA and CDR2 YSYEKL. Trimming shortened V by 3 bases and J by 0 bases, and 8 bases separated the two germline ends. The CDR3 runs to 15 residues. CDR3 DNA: TGCGCCAGCAGCCAGATCCCAGCGAACACCGGGGAGCTGTTTTTT. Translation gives CASSQIPANTGELFF.

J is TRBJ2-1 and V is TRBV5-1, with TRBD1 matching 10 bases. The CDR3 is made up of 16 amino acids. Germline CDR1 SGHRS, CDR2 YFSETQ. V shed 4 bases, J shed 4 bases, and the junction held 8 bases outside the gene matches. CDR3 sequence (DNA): TGCGCCAGCAGCCCACCCGGGACAGGGGAATACAATGAGCAGTTCTTC. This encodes CASSPPGTGEYNEQFF.

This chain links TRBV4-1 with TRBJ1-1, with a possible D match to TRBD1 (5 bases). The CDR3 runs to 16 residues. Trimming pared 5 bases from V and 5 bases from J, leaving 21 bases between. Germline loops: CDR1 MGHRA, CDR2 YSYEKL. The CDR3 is CASSDYRAGRLTEAFF. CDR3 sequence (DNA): TGCGCCAGCAGCGATTATCGGGCAGGGAGGTTAACTGAAGCTTTCTTT.

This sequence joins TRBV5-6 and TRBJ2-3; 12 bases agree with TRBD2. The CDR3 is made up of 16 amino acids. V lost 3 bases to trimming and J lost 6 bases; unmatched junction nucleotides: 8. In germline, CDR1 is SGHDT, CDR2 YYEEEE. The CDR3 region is CASSSGLAGRSDTQYF. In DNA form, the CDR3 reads TGTGCCAGCAGCTCAGGACTAGCGGGAAGGTCCGATACGCAGTATTTT.

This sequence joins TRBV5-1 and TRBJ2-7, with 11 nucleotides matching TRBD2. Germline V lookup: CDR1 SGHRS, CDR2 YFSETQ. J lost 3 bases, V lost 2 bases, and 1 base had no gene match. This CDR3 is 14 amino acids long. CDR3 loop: CASSLLAGDYEQYF. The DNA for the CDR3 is TGCGCCAGCAGCTTACTAGCGGGAGACTACGAGCAGTACTTC.